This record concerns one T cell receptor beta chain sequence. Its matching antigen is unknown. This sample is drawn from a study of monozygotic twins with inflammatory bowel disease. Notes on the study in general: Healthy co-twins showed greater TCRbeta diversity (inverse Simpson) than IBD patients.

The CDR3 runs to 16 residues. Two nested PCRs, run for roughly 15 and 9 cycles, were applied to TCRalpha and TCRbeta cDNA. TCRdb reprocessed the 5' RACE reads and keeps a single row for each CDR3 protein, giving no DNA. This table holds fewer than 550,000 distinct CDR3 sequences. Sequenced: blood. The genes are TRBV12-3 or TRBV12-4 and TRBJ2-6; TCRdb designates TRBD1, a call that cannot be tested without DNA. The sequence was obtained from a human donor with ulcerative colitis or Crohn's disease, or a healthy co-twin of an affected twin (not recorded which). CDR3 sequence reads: CASRGQGSSGANVLTF.